This TCR beta chain was sequenced for a study of CD8+ T cells in alopecia areata. The wider study: For 6 to 18 months, tofacitinib was taken, and 6 months off drug followed.

RNA, once extracted, was reverse transcribed into cDNA for use as the sequencing template. Some clones are missing from TCRdb's copy, which holds only in-frame ones; the method was immunoSEQ multiplex PCR. The data show 150,000 to 200,000 clones, roughly 50% seen once. The treatment was: oral pan-JAK inhibitor, 5-10 mg twice daily. T lymphocytes (CD4+ and CD8+) were sorted from PBMCs. The germline V gene has CDR1 SGHDN and CDR2 FVKESK. Trimming pared 0 bases from V and 1 base from J, leaving 6 bases between. The CDR3 runs 15 residues. This receptor was taken from a human donor with alopecia areata. The source was CD8+ T cells sorted from blood, collected at week 24, from a patient treated with tofacitinib. This rearrangement joins TRBV14 to TRBJ2-2; D call uncertain. CDR3 in DNA: TGTGCCAGCAGCCAAGAGACTGTGAACACCGGGGAGCTGTTTTTT. This encodes CASSQETVNTGELFF.